The clone carrying this T cell receptor beta chain was recorded a few times. Its specificity is unknown. The CDR3 is 17 residues long. The ends lost 1 base at V and 4 bases at J; junction bases unmatched: 6. Germline CDR1 reads SGHTA; CDR2 reads FQGTGA. The record originates from a study of T cell repertoires in cytomegalovirus infection. The overall study: Newly reported HLA-C-restricted and thoroughly characterized HLA-B-restricted CMV epitopes were employed. Signatures in public TCR beta sequences pointed to both CMV infection and matching HLA type. Whole-study results and caveats: The cumulative frequency of public TCR beta families distinguished individuals who carried CMV together with the relevant HLA.

TCRdb re-analysed the reads in MiXCR, keeping a single row per CDR3 protein. This table has some 920,000 distinct CDR3 sequences, more than 25% appearing once. This sample comprised cultured CD8+ T cells from PBMCs, obtained from culture after CMV antigen stimulation. The rearrangement links TRBV7-3 to TRBJ1-6, with 8 bases that match TRBD1. This clonotype originated in a human donor in good health (CMV status not recorded). Some clones in this sample may be carry-over from other donors' samples. This CDR3 reads CASSLKGGQEYNSPLHF. As DNA, the CDR3 is TGTGCCAGCAGCTTAAAGGGGGGACAGGAGTATAATTCACCCCTCCACTTT.